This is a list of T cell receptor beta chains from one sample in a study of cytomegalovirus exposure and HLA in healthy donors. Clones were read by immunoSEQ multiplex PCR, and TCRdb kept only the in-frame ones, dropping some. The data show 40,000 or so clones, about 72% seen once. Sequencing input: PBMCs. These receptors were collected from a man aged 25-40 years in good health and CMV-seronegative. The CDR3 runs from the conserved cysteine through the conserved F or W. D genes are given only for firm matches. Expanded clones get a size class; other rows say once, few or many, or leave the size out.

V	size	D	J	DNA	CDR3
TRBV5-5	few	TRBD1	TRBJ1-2	TGTGCCAGCAGCTTATGGACAGGGGGCAACTATGGCTACACCTTC	CASSLWTGGNYGYTF
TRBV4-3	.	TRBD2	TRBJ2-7	TGCGCCAGCAGCCAACCTAGCGGGAGGATCTACGAGCAGTACTTC	CASSQPSGRIYEQYF
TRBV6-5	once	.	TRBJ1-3	TGTGCCAGCAGTTACTCGGGGGGTCGGACTGGAAACACCATATATTTT	CASSYSGGRTGNTIYF
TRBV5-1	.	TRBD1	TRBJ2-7	TGCGCCAGCAGCTTGGACGCCACGACAGGGCACTACGAGCAGTACTTC	CASSLDATTGHYEQYF
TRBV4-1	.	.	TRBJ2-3	TGCGCCAGCAGCCAAGATTGGCACACAGATACGCAGTATTTT	CASSQDWHTDTQYF
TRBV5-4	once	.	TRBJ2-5	TGTGCCAGCAGAGTACTACAGGGCGGCGGAGAGACCCAGTACTTC	CASRVLQGGGETQYF
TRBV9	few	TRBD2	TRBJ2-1	TGTGCCAGCAGCCCGACCAGGCTAGCGGGCGCCAATGAGCAGTTCTTC	CASSPTRLAGANEQFF
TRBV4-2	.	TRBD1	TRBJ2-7	TGTGCCAGCAGCCAAGGTCTGCAGGGGGCTACCTACGAGCAGTACTTC	CASSQGLQGATYEQYF
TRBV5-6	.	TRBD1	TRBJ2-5	TGTGCCAGCAGCTTGAGTGTGGTCAGGGGGCAAGAGACCCAGTACTTC	CASSLSVVRGQETQYF
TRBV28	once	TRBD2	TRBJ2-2	TGTGCCAGCAGTCCTCTTAGCGGGAGGAGTGGCACCGGGGAGCTGTTTTTT	CASSPLSGRSGTGELFF
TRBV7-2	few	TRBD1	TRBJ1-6	TGTGCCAGCAGCTTAGCGTCGGACAGGGGTAATGCGCATTCACCCCTCCACTTT	CASSLASDRGNAHSPLHF
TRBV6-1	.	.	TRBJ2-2	TGTGCCAGCAGGGACTACTCAGTCACCGGGGAGCTGTTTTTT	CASRDYSVTGELFF
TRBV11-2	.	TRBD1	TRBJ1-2	TGTGCCAGCAGACCCCCCGGGGGGACAGGGGAAGGCTACACCTTC	CASRPPGGTGEGYTF
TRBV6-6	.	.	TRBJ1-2	TGTGCCAGCAGTTACTCAGACAGGACCTCCTATGGCTACACCTTC	CASSYSDRTSYGYTF
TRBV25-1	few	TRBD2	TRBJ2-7	TGTGCCAGCAGTGAATCTGCAGGGACTACTACCTACGAGCAGTACTTC	CASSESAGTTTYEQYF
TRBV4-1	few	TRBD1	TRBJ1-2	TGCGCCAGCAGCCAAGGATGGACAGGGACAGGTCGGACCTATGGCTACACCTTC	CASSQGWTGTGRTYGYTF
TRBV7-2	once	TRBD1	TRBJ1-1	TGTGCCAGCAGCTTAGCCGGACAGGGAGGGAACACTGAAGCTTTCTTT	CASSLAGQGGNTEAFF
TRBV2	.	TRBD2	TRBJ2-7	TGTGCCAGCAGTACCGGGACTAGCGGGTTAGGGGCCATCGAGCAGTACTTC	CASSTGTSGLGAIEQYF
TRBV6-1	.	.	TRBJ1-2	TGTGCCAGCAGTTCAAACAGCAACTATGGCTACACCTTC	CASSSNSNYGYTF
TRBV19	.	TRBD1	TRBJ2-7	TGTGCCAGTAGCCTGATGGGACAGAGCTACGAGCAGTACTTC	CASSLMGQSYEQYF
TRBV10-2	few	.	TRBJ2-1	TGCGCCAGCCAGTCCAGGGGCATTTACAATGAGCAGTTCTTC	CASQSRGIYNEQFF
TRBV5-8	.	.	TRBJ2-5	TGTGCCAGCAGCTTGGGGCAGGGGCAAGAGACCCAGTACTTC	CASSLGQGQETQYF
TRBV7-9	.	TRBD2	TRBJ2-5	TGTGCCAGCAGCGCCCGACTAGCGGGAGGGCTCGAGACCCAGTACTTC	CASSARLAGGLETQYF
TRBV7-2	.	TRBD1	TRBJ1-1	TGTGCCAGCAGCTCGGGGACAGGGATGAACACTGAAGCTTTCTTT	CASSSGTGMNTEAFF
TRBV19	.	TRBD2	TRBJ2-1	TGTGCCAGTAGTATGACGCGGGAGAGGAGTAATGAGCAGTTCTTC	CASSMTRERSNEQFF
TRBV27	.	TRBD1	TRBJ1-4	TGTGCCAGCAAATATCACGGACAGGGGGGAGAAGGACTGTTTTTT	CASKYHGQGGEGLFF
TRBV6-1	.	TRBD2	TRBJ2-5	TGTGCCAGCAGTGAAAGGGCCGGGGCTAGCGGGAGGAAGCGGGAGACCCAGTACTTC	CASSERAGASGRKRETQYF
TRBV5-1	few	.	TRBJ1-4	TGCGCCAGCAGCTCGCTCGGGGGGAGAGGTAATGAAAAACTGTTTTTT	CASSSLGGRGNEKLFF
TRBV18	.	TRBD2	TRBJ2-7	TGTGCCAGCTCACCACCCGGCCTAGCGGCATACGAGCAGTACTTC	CASSPPGLAAYEQYF
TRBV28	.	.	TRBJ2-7	TGTGCCAGCAGTCCCGGACAGACTGCCTACGAGCAGTACTTC	CASSPGQTAYEQYF
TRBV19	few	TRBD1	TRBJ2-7	TGTGCCGCTAACAGGGGGCCCTCCTACGAGCAGTACTTC	CAANRGPSYEQYF
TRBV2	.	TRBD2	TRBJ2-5	TGTGCCAGCAGTGAAAGAGGACTAGCGACCCAAGAGACCCAGTACTTC	CASSERGLATQETQYF
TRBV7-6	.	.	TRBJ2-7	TGTGCCAGCAGCTTGTCTCAGGGTGTTATGTACGAGCAGTACTTC	CASSLSQGVMYEQYF
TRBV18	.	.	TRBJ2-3	TGTGCCAGCTCACGATCCCAGGTGACAGATACGCAGTATTTT	CASSRSQVTDTQYF
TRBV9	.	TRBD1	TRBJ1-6	TGTGCCAGCAGCACGCCGGGACAGGGTAATTCACCCCTCCACTTT	CASSTPGQGNSPLHF
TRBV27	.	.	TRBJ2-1	TGTGCCAGCAGTCCTGGCCGCTCCTACAATGAGCAGTTCTTC	CASSPGRSYNEQFF
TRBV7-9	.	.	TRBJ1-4	TGTGCCAGCAGCTTACGCCAGACTAATGAAAAACTGTTTTTT	CASSLRQTNEKLFF